Listed here are 4 T cell receptor beta chains from one sample, sequenced in a study of cytomegalovirus exposure and HLA in healthy donors. The PCR had 60 Vbeta and 13 Jbeta primers. Here immunoSEQ multiplex PCR was the method, and the copy in TCRdb shows in-frame clones only, minus some. This sample has 200,000 to 250,000 clones, with approximately 70% found just once. The sequencing sample was made of PBMCs. All receptors derive from a woman in her thirties in good health and CMV-seronegative.

The J gene is TRBJ2-7, the V gene TRBV5-6, with TRBD2 matching 11 bases. The CDR3 runs 16 residues. V shed 3 bases and J 2 bases; nucleotides not matched to a gene: 7. Looked up from germline, CDR1 is SGHDT and CDR2 is YYEEEE. CDR3 loop: CASSSTTSGAPYEQYF. Here the CDR3 DNA reads TGTGCCAGCAGCTCAACGACTAGCGGGGCACCCTACGAGCAGTACTTC.

This chain uses TRBV4-1 with TRBJ2-3; D is perhaps TRBD2 (5 bases). V gave up 3 bases and J gave up 1 base, with 11 bases separating them. Germline V gene data show CDR1 as MGHRA and CDR2 as YSYEKL. The CDR3 contains 15 residues. CDR3 nucleotides: TGCGCCAGCAGCCACCGACTAAGCGGCACAGATACGCAGTATTTT. Amino acid sequence: CASSHRLSGTDTQYF.

V and J are TRBV27 and TRBJ2-7, with 7 bases identical to TRBD1. This CDR3 is 15 amino acids long. Germline CDR1 and CDR2: MNHEY and SMNVEV (reference sequence). The trim removed 6 bases at V and 0 bases at J, leaving 8 bases unmatched. DNA for the CDR3: TGTGCCAGCAGCCCCGAGGGGGACAGCTCCTACGAGCAGTACTTC. This encodes CASSPEGDSSYEQYF.

The gene calls are TRBV9 and TRBJ2-1, with TRBD2 identical over 10 bases. The CDR3 is 16 residues long. Germline V gene sequence: CDR1 SGDLS, CDR2 YYNGEE. The V gene end was trimmed by 3 bases and the J gene end by 4 bases; junction bases not matched to a gene: 7. CDR3 amino acids: CASSAYLAGVYNEQFF. The CDR3 DNA is TGTGCCAGCAGCGCCTATCTAGCGGGAGTGTACAATGAGCAGTTCTTC.